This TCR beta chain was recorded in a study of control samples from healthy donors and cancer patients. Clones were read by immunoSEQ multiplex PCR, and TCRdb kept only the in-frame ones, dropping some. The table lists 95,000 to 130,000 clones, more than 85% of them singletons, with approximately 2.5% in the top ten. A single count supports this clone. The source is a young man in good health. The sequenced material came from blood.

CDR3 amino acids: CASTGRGTMNTEAFF. In DNA form, the CDR3 reads TGTGCCAGCACGGGACGGGGTACCATGAACACTGAAGCTTTCTTT. The chain joins TRBV11-1 to TRBJ1-1; maybe TRBD1 (5 bases). The CDR3 is 15 residues long. Trimming took off 7 bases at V and 0 bases at J, with 15 bases between the two ends. The germline V gene has CDR1 SGHAT and CDR2 FQDESV (reference sequence).